Only one count was recorded for the clone carrying this T cell receptor (beta chain). This sample stems from a study of PD-1 and CTLA-4 blockade in melanoma. Here immunoSEQ multiplex PCR was the method, and the copy in TCRdb shows in-frame clones only, minus some. In the table there are some 15,000 clones, roughly two thirds of which are singletons. The CDR3 sequence is 14 residues long. CDR1 SGDLS and CDR2 YYNGEE come from the germline V gene. V lost 0 bases and J lost 12, with 15 bases in between. V and J are TRBV9 and TRBJ1-4, with D unclear. This sequence originates from a human donor with melanoma. Sequencing used CD8+ T cells from peripheral blood, obtained before anti-PD-1 treatment. CDR3 amino acids: CASSVGGRLEELFF. The CDR3 DNA follows: TGTGCCAGCAGCGTAGGAGGTCGTCTCGAAGAACTGTTTTTT. The full variable domain, rest sourced from reference TRBV9 and TRBJ1-4, is DSGVTQTPKHLITATGQRVTLRCSPRSGDLSVYWYQQSLDQGLQFLIQYYNGEERAKGNILERFSAQQFPDLHSELNLSSLELGDSALYFCASSVGGRLEELFFGSGTQLSVL.